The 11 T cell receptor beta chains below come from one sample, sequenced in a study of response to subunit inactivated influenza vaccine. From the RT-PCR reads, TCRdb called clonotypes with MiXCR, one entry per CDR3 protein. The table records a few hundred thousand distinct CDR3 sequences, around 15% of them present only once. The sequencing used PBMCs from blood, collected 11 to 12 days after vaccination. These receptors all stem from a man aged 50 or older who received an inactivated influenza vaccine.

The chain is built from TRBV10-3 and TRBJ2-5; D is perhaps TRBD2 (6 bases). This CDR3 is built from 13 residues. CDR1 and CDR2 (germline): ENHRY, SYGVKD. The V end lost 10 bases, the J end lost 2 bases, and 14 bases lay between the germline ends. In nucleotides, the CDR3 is TGTGCCACTCTAGCCAGCGGGCAAGAGACCCAGTACTTC. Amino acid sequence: CATLASGQETQYF.

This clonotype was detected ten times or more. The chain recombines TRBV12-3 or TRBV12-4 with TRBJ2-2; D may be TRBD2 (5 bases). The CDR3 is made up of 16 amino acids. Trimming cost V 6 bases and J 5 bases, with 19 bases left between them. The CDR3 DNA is TGTGCCAGCAGCGCTGTAGAGGGCGAGTGGACCGGGGAGCTGTTTTTT. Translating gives CASSAVEGEWTGELFF.

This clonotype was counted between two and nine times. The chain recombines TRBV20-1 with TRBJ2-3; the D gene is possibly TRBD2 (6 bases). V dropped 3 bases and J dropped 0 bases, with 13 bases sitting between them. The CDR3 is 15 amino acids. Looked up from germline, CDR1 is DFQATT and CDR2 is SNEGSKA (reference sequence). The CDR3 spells CSASPGTASTDTQYF. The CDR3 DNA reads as TGCAGTGCTAGTCCCGGGACTGCAAGCACAGATACGCAGTATTTT.

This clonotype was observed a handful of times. CDR3 DNA: TGTGCCAGCAGCCAAACGGGGGGCCTGGTGACAGATACGCAGTATTTT. Translation gives CASSQTGGLVTDTQYF. The chain employs TRBV3-1 and TRBJ2-3; D is possibly TRBD2 (7 bases). Germline V CDR1 and CDR2: LGHDT, YNNKEL (reference sequence). Trimming stripped 2 bases from V and 3 bases from J, with 15 bases between. The CDR3 runs to 16 residues.

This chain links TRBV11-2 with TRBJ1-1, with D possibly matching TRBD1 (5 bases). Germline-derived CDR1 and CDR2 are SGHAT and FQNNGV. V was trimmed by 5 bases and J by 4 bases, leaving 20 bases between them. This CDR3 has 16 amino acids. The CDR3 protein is CASSHRWGGASTEAFF. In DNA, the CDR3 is TGTGCCAGCAGCCACCGGTGGGGGGGTGCGAGCACTGAAGCTTTCTTT.

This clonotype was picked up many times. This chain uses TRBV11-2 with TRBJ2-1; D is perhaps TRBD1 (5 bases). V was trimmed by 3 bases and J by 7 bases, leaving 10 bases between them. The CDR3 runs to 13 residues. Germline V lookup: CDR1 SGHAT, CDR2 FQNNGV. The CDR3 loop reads CASSFRQINEQFF. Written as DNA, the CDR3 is TGTGCCAGCAGCTTCCGACAGATAAATGAGCAGTTCTTC.

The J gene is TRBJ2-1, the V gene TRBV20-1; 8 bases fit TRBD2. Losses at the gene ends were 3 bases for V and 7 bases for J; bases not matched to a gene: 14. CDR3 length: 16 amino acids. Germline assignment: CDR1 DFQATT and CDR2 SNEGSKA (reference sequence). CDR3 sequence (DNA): TGCAGTGCTAGTATACCCGGGACTAGATTACTAAATGAGCAGTTCTTC. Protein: CSASIPGTRLLNEQFF.

CDR3 sequence reads: CASSDMGRGGPYGYTF. In DNA, the CDR3 is TGTGCCAGCAGCGATATGGGCAGGGGGGGACCCTATGGCTACACCTTC. The chain employs TRBV7-8 and TRBJ1-2; 7 bases agree with TRBD1. CDR1 and CDR2 (germline): SGHVS, FQNEAQ. Losses at the gene ends were 5 bases for V and 4 bases for J; bases not matched to a gene: 13. This CDR3 has 16 residues.

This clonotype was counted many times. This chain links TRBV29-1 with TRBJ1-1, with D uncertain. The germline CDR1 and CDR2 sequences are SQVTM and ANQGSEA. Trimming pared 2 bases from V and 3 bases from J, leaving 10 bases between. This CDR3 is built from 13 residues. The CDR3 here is CSVEPGFYTEAFF. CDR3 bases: TGCAGCGTTGAACCGGGCTTTTACACTGAAGCTTTCTTT. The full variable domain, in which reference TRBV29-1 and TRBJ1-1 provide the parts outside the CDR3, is SAVISQKPSRDICQRGTSLTIQCQVDSQVTMMFWYRQQPGQSLTLIATANQGSEATYESGFVIDKFPISRPNLTFSTLTVSNMSPEDSSIYLCSVEPGFYTEAFFGQGTRLTVV.

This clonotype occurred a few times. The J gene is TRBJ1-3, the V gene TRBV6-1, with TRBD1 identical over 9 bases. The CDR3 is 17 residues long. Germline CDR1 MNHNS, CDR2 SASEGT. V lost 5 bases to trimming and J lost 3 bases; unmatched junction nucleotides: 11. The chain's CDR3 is CASSRTGAAAHGNTIYF. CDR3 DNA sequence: TGTGCCAGCAGTAGGACAGGGGCCGCCGCTCATGGAAACACCATATATTTT.

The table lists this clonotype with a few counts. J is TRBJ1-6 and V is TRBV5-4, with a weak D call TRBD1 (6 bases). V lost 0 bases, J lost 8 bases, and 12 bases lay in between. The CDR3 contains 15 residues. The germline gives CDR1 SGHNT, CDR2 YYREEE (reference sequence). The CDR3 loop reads CASSLGLQGYSPLHF. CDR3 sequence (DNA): TGTGCCAGCAGCTTGGGTTTGCAGGGGTATTCACCCCTCCACTTT.